A selection of T cell receptor beta chains follows, all from one sample in a study of cytomegalovirus exposure and HLA in healthy donors. Assay used: immunoSEQ multiplex PCR; TCRdb lists only in-frame clones, some missing. The data show around 130,000 clones, with around four fifths seen just once and 2.7% held by the top ten. The sample consisted of PBMCs. These TCRs come from a boy between 2 and 10 years old in good health and CMV-seronegative. Both conserved end residues are part of each CDR3. Each record gives: clone size, J gene, D gene, V gene, CDR3 DNA, CDR3 protein. D genes are given only for firm matches. Size is stated for part of the rows, as once, few or many counts, or as a class when the clone is expanded.

.	TRBJ2-1	TRBD2	TRBV27	TGTGCCAGCGGGACTAGCGCCCCGGTAGCCTACAATGAGCAGTTCTTC	CASGTSAPVAYNEQFF
.	TRBJ2-3	.	TRBV19	TGTACCAGTACCACCGGGATCGCGTCAGATACGCAGTATTTT	CTSTTGIASDTQYF
.	TRBJ2-7	TRBD1	TRBV29-1	TGCAGCGGAAGGACAGGGGACGAGCAGTACTTC	CSGRTGDEQYF
.	TRBJ2-1	TRBD2	TRBV5-1	TGCGCCAGCAGCTTGGTGGGGACTAGCGGGAGTAAGTACAATGAGCAGTTCTTC	CASSLVGTSGSKYNEQFF
.	TRBJ1-1	.	TRBV11-3	TGTGCCAGCAGCTTCGGGGTCGAGGGCGCTGAAGCTTTCTTT	CASSFGVEGAEAFF
.	TRBJ1-1	.	TRBV29-1	TGCAGTTCCTTGGACTTCGGGAACACTGAAGCTTTCTTT	CSSLDFGNTEAFF
.	TRBJ1-1	TRBD1	TRBV5-1	TGCGCCAGCAGCTTGGGTGGGACAGTGCTCACTGAAGCTTTCTTT	CASSLGGTVLTEAFF
.	TRBJ1-1	TRBD1	TRBV2	TGTGCCAGCAGTCTTAGGGACAGTTACACTGAAGCTTTCTTT	CASSLRDSYTEAFF
.	TRBJ1-3	TRBD1	TRBV5-1	TGCGCCAGCAGCTTGGAAGGAGTGGGACAGGGGGTTCCTGGAAACACCATATATTTT	CASSLEGVGQGVPGNTIYF
.	TRBJ2-1	TRBD2	TRBV5-1	TGCGCCAGCAGCTTGCTAGCGGGAGAAAATGAGCAGTTCTTC	CASSLLAGENEQFF
.	TRBJ2-5	.	TRBV7-9	TGTTCCAGCAGTAAACAGGGCCAAGAGACCCAGTACTTC	CSSSKQGQETQYF
.	TRBJ2-1	.	TRBV4-3	TGCGCCAGCAGCCAAGGCGGGGGCCTTGGTGATGAGCAGTTCTTC	CASSQGGGLGDEQFF
.	TRBJ1-5	.	TRBV4-1	TGCGCCAGCAGCCAAGTGGTCGGTCAGCCCCAGCATTTT	CASSQVVGQPQHF
.	TRBJ1-2	TRBD1	TRBV7-2	TGTGCCAGCAGGCCCGACAGGGGGTATGGGATAGGCTATGGCTACACCTTC	CASRPDRGYGIGYGYTF
once	TRBJ1-1	TRBD1	TRBV2	TGTGCCAGCAGCCCGGGACAGGGGTACACTGAAGCTTTCTTT	CASSPGQGYTEAFF
.	TRBJ1-2	.	TRBV5-1	TGCGCCAGCAGTGGAGGGGAGCTCTATGGCTACACCTTC	CASSGGELYGYTF
.	TRBJ1-2	.	TRBV18	TGTGCCAGCTCACCAGCAGAGGGGGTACTCTATGGCTACACCTTC	CASSPAEGVLYGYTF
.	TRBJ1-1	.	TRBV7-3	TGTGCCAGCAGCTGGTACGGGCAGGGAAAGGATGAAGCTTTCTTT	CASSWYGQGKDEAFF
.	TRBJ2-7	.	TRBV19	TGTGCCAGCTCAGTACCGGAGGGGGAGGGATCCTACGAGCAGTACTTC	CASSVPEGEGSYEQYF
.	TRBJ2-1	TRBD2	TRBV6-6	TGTGCCAGCAGAGGGACTAGCGGGAGTATCGATGAGCAGTTCTTC	CASRGTSGSIDEQFF
.	TRBJ1-5	.	TRBV6-1	TGTGCCAGCAGTGGACAGTTGCTTGGAGGGCAGCCCCAGCATTTT	CASSGQLLGGQPQHF
.	TRBJ2-3	.	TRBV13	TGTGCCAGCAGCAAAGGGGTGGATACGCAGTATTTT	CASSKGVDTQYF
.	TRBJ1-2	.	TRBV10-3	TGTGCCATCAGTGTGCGGACTACGGGGGGCTACACCTTC	CAISVRTTGGYTF
.	TRBJ2-2	TRBD1	TRBV6-6	TGTGCCAGCAGTTTGGGGACAGGGAGAGCCGGGGAGCTGTTTTTT	CASSLGTGRAGELFF
few	TRBJ1-4	.	TRBV5-6	TGTGCCAGCAGCTTCGGGGGGTGGACTAATGAAAAACTGTTTTTT	CASSFGGWTNEKLFF
.	TRBJ2-2	TRBD1	TRBV15	TGTGCCACCAACCCTGGACAGGGGATGACCGGGGAGCTGTTTTTT	CATNPGQGMTGELFF
.	TRBJ2-5	.	TRBV4-2	TGTGCCAGCAGCCAAGATCTCCACACGGGGACCCAGTACTTC	CASSQDLHTGTQYF
.	TRBJ1-1	.	TRBV5-6	TGTGCCAGCAGAACCCCAGGGGCCTCAGGGACTGAAGCTTTCTTT	CASRTPGASGTEAFF
.	TRBJ1-4	.	TRBV5-5	TGTGCCAGCAGCTTGGGACCAGGGCGGGAAAAACTGTTTTTT	CASSLGPGREKLFF
.	TRBJ1-1	.	TRBV6-1	TGTGCCAGCAGTGTTAGAGGGCTCACTGAAGCTTTCTTT	CASSVRGLTEAFF
.	TRBJ1-4	.	TRBV5-6	TGTGCCAGCAGCTTGAGGGGAAAACTGTTTTTT	CASSLRGKLFF
.	TRBJ2-5	.	TRBV18	TGTGCCAGCTCACCACTATCCCCAGGGGATTTTACAGAGACCCAGTACTTC	CASSPLSPGDFTETQYF
.	TRBJ2-3	TRBD2	TRBV19	TGTGCCAGTAAGGGGCTAGCGGACACAGATACGCAGTATTTT	CASKGLADTDTQYF
.	TRBJ2-1	.	TRBV27	TGTGCCAGCAGTTCAGCGGGGCTAGGGGGGACTTCCTATGAGCAGTTCTTC	CASSSAGLGGTSYEQFF
.	TRBJ2-1	.	TRBV5-1	TGCGCCAGCAGCGTGGGAGGAGGGGAGTATGAGCAGTTCTTC	CASSVGGGEYEQFF
.	TRBJ2-7	.	TRBV27	TGTGCCAGCAGTTTGAGACCGGGTCCCGACTACGAGCAGTACTTC	CASSLRPGPDYEQYF
.	TRBJ1-3	.	TRBV2	TGTGCCAGCAGTGAATTTACTGGGGGGGGCTCTGGAAACACCATATATTTT	CASSEFTGGGSGNTIYF
.	TRBJ1-3	.	TRBV28	TGTGCCAGCACCCCTCCCACAGGCCTCTCTGGAAACACCATATATTTT	CASTPPTGLSGNTIYF
.	TRBJ1-3	.	TRBV25-1	TGTGCCAGCAGTGACCCAGCAGGGTACTCTGGAAACACCATATATTTT	CASSDPAGYSGNTIYF
.	TRBJ2-7	.	TRBV4-2	TGTGCCAGCAGCCCGGGTCTTGAGCAGTACTTC	CASSPGLEQYF
once	TRBJ2-7	.	TRBV7-9	TGTGCCAGCAGCCTCGACGGGGGTATCGAGCAGTACTTC	CASSLDGGIEQYF
.	TRBJ2-7	.	TRBV5-1	TGCGCCAGCAGCTTGGGGGGGCTCGAGCAGTACTTC	CASSLGGLEQYF
.	TRBJ1-1	.	TRBV13	TGTGCCAGCAGCTTCCAGAACACTGAAGCTTTCTTT	CASSFQNTEAFF
.	TRBJ2-3	.	TRBV5-8	TGTGCCAGCAGCTTTGGCATAAAAACAGATACGCAGTATTTT	CASSFGIKTDTQYF
.	TRBJ2-4	.	TRBV10-3	TGTGCCATCAGTGAGTCAAGCACCAAAAACATTCAGTACTTC	CAISESSTKNIQYF